The sequence of this TCR beta chain was determined in a study of cytomegalovirus exposure and HLA in healthy donors. At the level of the study: An analysis done earlier identified 117 million unique TCR beta sequences from about 179 million T cells. Study-wide findings and caveats: The majority of TCR sequences were rare, yet some public TCRs appeared in many donors. A missense variant in DCLRE1C was later tied to TCR beta V- and J-gene trimming.

PCR primers comprised 60 Vbeta and 13 Jbeta primers. The assay was immunoSEQ multiplex PCR, and TCRdb's table has in-frame clones only and misses some. This table has over 150,000 clones, just under 80% appearing once. CDR3 size: 15 residues. Germline CDR1 reads MDHEN; CDR2 reads SYDVKM. With 8 bases clipped from V and 1 base from J, the junction kept 9 bases outside the gene matches. As for this clone: What it binds is not known.

The sample comprised PBMCs. The V call is TRBV28, the J call TRBJ2-5; 8 bases line up with TRBD1. The source of this sequence is a woman between 50 and 59 years old in good health and CMV-seropositive. CDR3 in DNA: TGTGCCAGCCAAAATCAGGGGGCTGCCCAAGAGACCCAGTACTTC. It encodes CASQNQGAAQETQYF.